These 5 T cell receptor beta chains originate from one sample sequenced in a study of shared clonotypes between healthy human individuals. The data were produced by immunoSEQ multiplex PCR, yet TCRdb's version contains in-frame clones alone and is incomplete. This table holds 2.3 million or so clones, approximately 95% found once. Specimen: naive CD4+ T cells from PBMCs. Subset denoted: CD45RA+ positively selected. Receptors were obtained from a man between 18 and 35 years old in good health. Some clones in this sample may be carry-over from other donors' samples.

J is TRBJ2-7 and V is TRBV6-1; D is unresolved. Germline V gene lookup returns CDR1 MNHNS and CDR2 SASEGT. This CDR3 region has 14 residues. Trimming stripped 8 bases from V and 4 bases from J, with 18 bases between. The CDR3 DNA follows: TGTGCCAGCTTCCTTCGACATGGGCAGTACGAGCAGTACTTC. Amino acids: CASFLRHGQYEQYF.

This sequence joins TRBV7-6 and TRBJ2-7; a weak D match, TRBD1 (6 bases). This CDR3 comprises 12 residues. Germline CDR1 reads SGHVS; CDR2 reads FNYEAQ. V was trimmed by 3 bases and J by 7 bases, leaving 10 bases between them. CDR3 loop: CASSFTGIEQYF. In nucleotides, the CDR3 is TGTGCCAGCAGCTTCACAGGGATTGAGCAGTACTTC.

The chain has TRBV2 and TRBJ1-2, with unresolved D. Between the trimmed V and J ends, which lost 3 bases and 8 bases, there was a span of 7 bases. Germline CDR1 reads SNHLY; CDR2 reads FYNNEI. There are 11 residues in the CDR3. For the CDR3, the DNA is TGTGCCAGCAGTGAGCTCCAGGGCTACACCTTC. Translating gives CASSELQGYTF.

The J gene is TRBJ2-5, the V gene TRBV29-1; the D gene is possibly TRBD1 (6 bases). Germline V CDR1 and CDR2: SQVTM, ANQGSEA. The V gene lost 4 bases and the J gene lost 0 bases, with 12 bases spanning the gap. The CDR3 sequence is 14 residues long. The CDR3 DNA sequence: TGCAGCGTTGCGCCGCAGGGGAACCAAGAGACCCAGTACTTC. Its translation is CSVAPQGNQETQYF.

The CDR3 loop is CASSLGTAQPQHF. The DNA of the CDR3 is TGTGCCAGCAGCTTAGGGACAGCCCAGCCCCAGCATTTT. The V call is TRBV7-2, the J call TRBJ1-5, with D tentatively TRBD1 (6 bases). CDR1 SGHTA and CDR2 FQGNSA come from the germline V gene. The CDR3 is 13 amino acids. Trimming took 1 base from V and 7 from J, leaving 8 bases between them.